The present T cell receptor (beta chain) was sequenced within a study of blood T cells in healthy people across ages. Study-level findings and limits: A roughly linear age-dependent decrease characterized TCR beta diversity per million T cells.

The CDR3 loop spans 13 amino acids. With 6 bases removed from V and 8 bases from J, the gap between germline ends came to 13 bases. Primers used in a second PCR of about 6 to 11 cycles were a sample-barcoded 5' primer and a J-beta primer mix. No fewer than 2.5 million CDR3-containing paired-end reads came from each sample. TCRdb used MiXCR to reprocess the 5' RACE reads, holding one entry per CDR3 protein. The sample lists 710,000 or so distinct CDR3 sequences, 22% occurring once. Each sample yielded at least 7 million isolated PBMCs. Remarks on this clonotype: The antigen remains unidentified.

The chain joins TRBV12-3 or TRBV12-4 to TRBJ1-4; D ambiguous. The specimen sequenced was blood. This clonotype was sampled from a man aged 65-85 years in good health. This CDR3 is CASSPPFGEKLFF. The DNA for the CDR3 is TGTGCCAGCAGCCCACCATTCGGGGAAAAACTGTTTTTT.